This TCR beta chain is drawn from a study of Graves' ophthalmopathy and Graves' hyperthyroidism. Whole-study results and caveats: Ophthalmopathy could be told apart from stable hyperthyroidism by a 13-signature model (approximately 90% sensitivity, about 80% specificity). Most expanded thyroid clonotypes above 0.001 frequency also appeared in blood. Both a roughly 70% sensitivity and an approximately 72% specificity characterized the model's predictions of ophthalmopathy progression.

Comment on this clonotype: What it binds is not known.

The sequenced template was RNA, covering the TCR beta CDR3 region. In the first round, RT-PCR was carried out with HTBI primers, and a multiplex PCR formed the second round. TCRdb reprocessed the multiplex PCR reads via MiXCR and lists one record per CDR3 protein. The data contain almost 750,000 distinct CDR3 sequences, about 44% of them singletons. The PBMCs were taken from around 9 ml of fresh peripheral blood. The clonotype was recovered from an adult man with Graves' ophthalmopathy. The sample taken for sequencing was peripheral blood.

Here the CDR3 reads CSVRPRGDGEQYF. CDR3 nucleotide sequence: TGCAGCGTCCGTCCTCGGGGGGACGGCGAGCAGTACTTC. V is TRBV29-1 and J is TRBJ2-7, with 7 bases fitting TRBD2. Germline CDR1 SQVTM, CDR2 ANQGSEA. The CDR3 runs to 13 residues. The J segment lost 6 bases and the V segment lost 6 bases, leaving 11 bases of the junction unmatched.